This TCR beta chain was recorded in a study of T cell clonotyping in hematopoietic cell transplantation. Overall study findings and caveats: Higher Inverse Simpson Index values in graft donor and pretransplant recipient predicted broader posttransplant TCR diversity. At the given depth, recipient repertoires were over 97% de novo clonotypes. Without cell sorting, CD4 versus CD8 contributions remain unresolved. After transplant, recipient diversity fell while pathologically expanded clonotypes grew through day 180.

Details on this clone: The target antigen is unknown.

The CDR3 loop spans 15 amino acids. Deletions cut 2 bases from V and 2 bases from J, with 10 bases between. Germline V CDR1 and CDR2: SGHTA, FQGNSA. TCRdb's copy holds only in-frame clones and misses some; the assay was immunoSEQ multiplex PCR. The table records nearly 70,000 clones, 94% of them present only once. The rearrangement joins TRBV7-2 to TRBJ2-1; possible D gene TRBD2, 6 bases. Sequenced sample: peripheral blood mononuclear cells. The receptor was derived from a man between 45 and 60 years old in good health. Some clones in this sample may be carry-over from other donors' samples. CDR3 DNA: TGTGCCAGCAGCTTAATCGGGAGCCCCTACAATGAGCAGTTCTTC. Translating gives CASSLIGSPYNEQFF.